These 18 T cell receptor beta chains share one sample of origin, sequenced in a study of T cell changes during pregnancy in multiple sclerosis. The protocol was immunoSEQ multiplex PCR, while the TCRdb copy is restricted to in-frame clones and leaves out a portion. The sample yields almost 40,000 clones, approximately 90% seen once. The sequences come from CD4+ T cells from peripheral blood mononuclear cells, collected in the second trimester of pregnancy. These receptors came from a female donor in good health, enrolled as a control in a pregnancy study.

The CDR3 nucleotides read TGTGCCAGCTCAATATATGGGGAGACTGGAAACACCATATATTTT. It is translated as CASSIYGETGNTIYF. J is TRBJ1-3 and V is TRBV18; no clear D. The germline V gene has CDR1 KGHSH and CDR2 LQKENI. This CDR3 comprises 15 residues. Between the trimmed V and J ends, which lost 5 bases and 2 bases, there was a span of 13 bases.

This clone was seen once. The rearrangement uses TRBV27 and TRBJ1-2; D is possibly TRBD1 (5 bases). The CDR3 loop spans 12 amino acids. CDR1 MNHEY and CDR2 SMNVEV come from the germline V gene (reference sequence). V lost 6 bases, J lost 8 bases, and 13 bases lay in between. Here the CDR3 DNA reads TGTGCCAGCAGAACAGGTGCCCGCGGCTACACCTTC. Translating gives CASRTGARGYTF.

The J gene is TRBJ2-7, the V gene TRBV30; D call uncertain. Germline V gene lookup returns CDR1 GTSNPN and CDR2 SVGIG (reference sequence). With 2 bases removed from V and 9 bases from J, the gap between germline ends came to 14 bases. CDR3 length equals 12 residues. The CDR3 bases are TGTGCCTGGAGTCCACACCTACGAGGGCAGTACTTC. Translating gives CAWSPHLRGQYF.

The chain employs TRBV18 and TRBJ2-3; no reliable D call. The CDR3 contains 14 residues. The germline gives CDR1 KGHSH, CDR2 LQKENI. The germline V and J ends were trimmed by 2 bases and 2 bases, with 8 bases remaining between them. CDR3 DNA: TGTGCCAGCTCACCAATGAGCGACACAGATACGCAGTATTTT. It is translated as CASSPMSDTDTQYF.

The table lists this clone with a count of one. V gene TRBV28 combines with J gene TRBJ2-1; D gene unclear. The CDR3 loop spans 15 amino acids. In germline, CDR1 is MDHEN, CDR2 SYDVKM. Trimming stripped 8 bases from V and 0 bases from J, with 14 bases between. Here the CDR3 reads CASEVVRNSYNEQFF. The CDR3 bases are TGTGCCAGCGAAGTAGTCCGAAACTCCTACAATGAGCAGTTCTTC.

The rearrangement uses TRBV2 and TRBJ1-2; possible D gene TRBD1, 6 bases. The CDR3 spans 13 residues. The V end lost 5 bases, the J end lost 4 bases, and 11 bases lay between the germline ends. Germline CDR1 is SNHLY and CDR2 is FYNNEI. CDR3 nucleotide sequence: TGTGCCAGCAGTCCGGACAGTTCCTATGGCTACACCTTC. It codes for CASSPDSSYGYTF.

This chain uses TRBV5-1 with TRBJ1-1; TRBD1 agrees at 7 bases. Germline values: CDR1 SGHRS, CDR2 YFSETQ. J lost 1 base, V lost 5 bases, and 5 bases had no gene match. The CDR3 runs 14 residues. This CDR3 reads CASRPGQTNTEAFF. The CDR3 DNA follows: TGCGCCAGCAGGCCGGGACAGACGAACACTGAAGCTTTCTTT.

This chain uses TRBV11-3 with TRBJ2-2, with TRBD2 matching 8 bases. Per germline, CDR1 SGHNT and CDR2 YENEEA. The CDR3 is made up of 15 amino acids. V was clipped by 5 bases and J by 2 bases; unmatched bases: 4. CDR3 protein: CASSKGLANTGELFF. The CDR3 DNA sequence: TGTGCCAGCAGCAAAGGACTAGCAAACACCGGGGAGCTGTTTTTT.

This clone has only one observation. This chain links TRBV13 with TRBJ2-1; TRBD2 aligns across 11 bases. V was pared by 5 bases and J by 7 bases, with 7 bases of the junction left unmatched. The CDR3 consists of 15 residues. CDR1 PRHDT and CDR2 FYEKMQ come from the germline V gene (reference sequence). CDR3 nucleotides: TGTGCCAGCAGCACGCGACTAGCGGGGAATAATGAGCAGTTCTTC. Its protein is CASSTRLAGNNEQFF.

The chain combines TRBV7-2 with TRBJ2-6; D is possibly TRBD2 (6 bases). The CDR3 loop spans 15 amino acids. In germline, CDR1 is SGHTA, CDR2 FQGNSA. Between the trimmed V and J ends, which lost 10 bases and 2 bases, there was a span of 15 bases. CDR3 loop: CATRRGNTGANVLTF. CDR3 in DNA: TGTGCCACGAGGAGGGGCAATACTGGGGCCAACGTCCTGACTTTC.

The chain has TRBV25-1 and TRBJ1-6; a possible D gene is TRBD1 (5 bases). Germline CDR1 is MGHDK and CDR2 is SYGVNS. Trimming left V 6 bases short and J 10 bases short, with 10 bases between. This CDR3 region has 12 residues. CDR3 in DNA: TGTGCCAGCAGCGTCCCAGGGTCACCCCTCCACTTT. Translating gives CASSVPGSPLHF.

This rearrangement joins TRBV6-1 to TRBJ1-5, with D perhaps TRBD1 (6 bases). The V end was cut by 10 bases, the J end by 4 bases, with 11 bases between. Germline V CDR1 and CDR2: MNHNS, SASEGT. CDR3 length: 12 amino acids. CDR3 residues: CATSTGNQPQHF. CDR3 coding DNA: TGTGCCACCTCGACAGGTAATCAGCCCCAGCATTTT.

The V gene is TRBV7-2, the J gene TRBJ2-5, with D possibly TRBD2 on 5 matching bases. Germline-derived CDR1 and CDR2 are SGHTA and FQGNSA. Between the trimmed V and J ends, which lost 5 bases and 2 bases, there was a span of 12 bases. The CDR3 has 14 amino acids. The CDR3 loop is CASSASSIQETQYF. The CDR3 DNA follows: TGTGCCAGCAGCGCCTCTAGCATTCAAGAGACCCAGTACTTC.

This clone was seen once. The chain carries TRBV5-3 and TRBJ1-3; D uncertain. TRBV5-3 is assigned to the ORF class and has an uncertain function. The V end lost 2 bases, the J end lost 0 bases, and 12 bases lay between the germline ends. The CDR3 sequence is 16 residues long. CDR3 sequence (DNA): TGTGCCAGAAGCTTCCGGAGACCCAGCTCTGGAAACACCATATATTTT. Translating it yields CARSFRRPSSGNTIYF.

V and J are TRBV10-3 and TRBJ2-7; 7 bases line up with TRBD1. The V and J ends lost 5 bases and 6 bases, in that order; junction bases with no gene match: 16. This CDR3 is 16 amino acids long. Germline lookup yields CDR1 ENHRY and CDR2 SYGVKD. The CDR3 coding sequence is TGTGCCATCAGTTACTCTCCGGGACAGACCGTTAGCGAGCAGTACTTC. Translation gives CAISYSPGQTVSEQYF.

The CDR3 DNA is TGTGCCAGCAGTGAAGGGACAGGGAAGATCGGGGAGCTGTTTTTT. Its protein product is CASSEGTGKIGELFF. The gene calls are TRBV25-1 and TRBJ2-2, with 9 bases fitting TRBD1. CDR3 length: 15 amino acids. Trimming cost V 2 bases and J 7 bases; bases outside gene matches: 5. Germline CDR1 reads MGHDK; CDR2 reads SYGVNS.

The chain recombines TRBV6-6 with TRBJ1-3; D uncertain. The V and J ends lost 2 bases and 1 base respectively, with 6 bases between them. The CDR3 contains 14 residues. Looked up from germline, CDR1 is MNHNY and CDR2 is SVGAGI (reference sequence). The CDR3 spells CASSYEVSGNTIYF. The CDR3, as DNA: TGTGCCAGCAGTTACGAGGTATCTGGAAACACCATATATTTT.

The rearrangement uses TRBV5-1 and TRBJ2-3; 14 positions agree with TRBD2. V lost 3 bases and J lost 0; bases outside the gene matches: 6. The CDR3 is made up of 18 amino acids. The germline gives CDR1 SGHRS, CDR2 YFSETQ. The chain's CDR3 is CASSSGLAGGRSTDTQYF. CDR3 in DNA: TGCGCCAGCAGCTCAGGACTAGCGGGGGGCCGAAGCACAGATACGCAGTATTTT.